The rows below give T cell receptor beta chains drawn from one sample of a study of T cell responses to AZD1222 COVID-19 vaccine. Data came from immunoSEQ multiplex PCR; TCRdb stores just in-frame clones and leaves some out. The repertoire holds some 150,000 clones, with more than 75% as singletons. The sample consisted of peripheral blood, taken 28 days after the second AZD1222 dose. These receptors were collected from an adult who received the AZD1222 COVID-19 vaccine. Both conserved end residues are part of each CDR3. The D gene is left open where the match is weak. Clone size appears in some rows only: once, few, many, or a class for an expanded clone.

clone size	V gene	J gene	D gene	CDR3 DNA	CDR3 protein
NA	TRBV4-1	TRBJ2-5	NA	TGCGCCAGCAGCCCGGGATGGGGGCAAGAGACCCAGTACTTC	CASSPGWGQETQYF
NA	TRBV6-5	TRBJ1-1	NA	TGTGCCAGCAGTCCACACCGGGAGTTGGCTTTCTTT	CASSPHRELAFF
NA	TRBV19	TRBJ2-3	TRBD1	TGTGCCAGTAGTAAAGAGACAGGGGGCAAGGATACGCAGTATTTT	CASSKETGGKDTQYF
NA	TRBV27	TRBJ1-1	NA	TGTGCCAGCAGTTTAAACGGAGATTACACTGAAGCTTTCTTT	CASSLNGDYTEAFF
NA	TRBV3-1/TRBV3-2	TRBJ1-1	TRBD1	TGTGCCAGCAGCCCATCGGGACAGTCCTGGAACACTGAAGCTTTCTTT	CASSPSGQSWNTEAFF
NA	TRBV3-1/TRBV3-2	TRBJ1-1	NA	TGTGCCAGCAGCGCCAACGCGGAAGCTTTCTTT	CASSANAEAFF
NA	TRBV6-2/TRBV6-3	TRBJ1-2	NA	TGTGCCAGCAGTGGACCGGGACACCAACTAACGGATGGCTACACCTTC	CASSGPGHQLTDGYTF
NA	TRBV30	TRBJ2-2	NA	TGTGTCGGTTGGGCGGACACCGGGGAGCTGTTTTTT	CVGWADTGELFF
NA	TRBV6-2/TRBV6-3	TRBJ1-2	TRBD1	TGTGCCAGCAGCCGGACAGGGGATTATGGCTACACCTTC	CASSRTGDYGYTF
few	TRBV6-4	TRBJ1-1	NA	TGTGCCAGCAGTGTTTTTTCGGACTCGTCGGGGGTAGCTTTCTTT	CASSVFSDSSGVAFF
NA	TRBV3-1/TRBV3-2	TRBJ2-3	NA	TGTGCCAGCAGCCAGGGGAACACAGATACGCAGTATTTT	CASSQGNTDTQYF
NA	TRBV7-2	TRBJ2-1	NA	TGTGCCAGCAGCCCCAGCCGCCGGGAGCAGTTCTTC	CASSPSRREQFF
NA	TRBV27	TRBJ1-1	NA	TGTGCCAGCAGTTCGGGGGGCAGAGCCATGAACACTGAAGCTTTCTTT	CASSSGGRAMNTEAFF
NA	TRBV5-1	TRBJ1-1	NA	TGCGCCAGCAGCCTCCTGAGTGGTCGGGGGACTGAAGCTTTCTTT	CASSLLSGRGTEAFF
once	TRBV18	TRBJ1-1	NA	TGTGCCAGCTCACGTGACTTGAACACTGAAGCTTTCTTT	CASSRDLNTEAFF
NA	TRBV7-9	TRBJ1-2	NA	TGTGCCAGCAGCTCCCCCCCCGCCACGAGGCCATCCGATGGCTACACCTTC	CASSSPPATRPSDGYTF
NA	TRBV29-1	TRBJ1-1	NA	TGCAGCGTTGAAGTAAGTAGGGGTAACACTGAAGCTTTCTTT	CSVEVSRGNTEAFF
NA	TRBV6-6	TRBJ2-6	NA	TGTGCCAGCCGCCTAGGGCACTCTGGGGCCAACGTCCTGACTTTC	CASRLGHSGANVLTF
NA	TRBV5-5	TRBJ1-4	NA	TGTGCCAGCAGTATACTTAATGAAAAACTGTTTTTT	CASSILNEKLFF
NA	TRBV28	TRBJ2-2	NA	TGTGCCAGCAGTTCCCGTACCGGGGAGCTGTTTTTT	CASSSRTGELFF